This T cell receptor (beta chain) was obtained from a study of blood T cell repertoires in COVID-19. Background on the study: Acute and convalescent COVID-19 specimens originated in the United States, Italy and Spain. T cells, B-cell-depleted T cells, or PBMCs supplied cDNA or gDNA.

Source study methods: Amplifying reference gene primers gave estimates of nucleated cell counts. Sequenced by immunoSEQ multiplex PCR; TCRdb stores in-frame clones only, minus some. D and trimming were read from the DNA, whereas the V and J calls and clone size are those reported in that table. This table holds about 120,000 clones, roughly 82% found once. The junction had 13 bases not matched to a gene; V was cut back by 5 bases and J by 9 bases. Germline lookup yields CDR1 SEHNR and CDR2 FQNEAQ (reference sequence). The CDR3 totals 15 residues. The chain has TRBV7-9 and TRBJ1-5; 7 bases line up with TRBD1. Sequenced material: peripheral blood. The TCR comes from a human donor in a cohort sampled during active COVID-19. The CDR3 sequence: CASSVGDSLEVPQHF. As DNA, the CDR3 is TGTGCCAGCAGCGTAGGGGACAGCCTGGAGGTGCCCCAGCATTTT.